The 30 T cell receptor beta chains below all came from one sample that was sequenced in a study of cytomegalovirus exposure and HLA in healthy donors. The PCR employed 60 Vbeta primers together with 13 Jbeta primers. Data came from immunoSEQ multiplex PCR; TCRdb stores just in-frame clones and leaves some out. Of 190,000 or so clones listed, around 79% were seen once; the top ten hold around 0.4%. Specimen: PBMCs. These receptor sequences come from a male donor in good health and CMV-seropositive.

The gene calls are TRBV11-3 and TRBJ2-4; D may be TRBD2 (5 bases). Germline V CDR1 and CDR2: SGHNT, YENEEA. Trimming left V 0 bases short and J 7 bases short, with 13 bases between. CDR3 length: 15 amino acids. The CDR3 DNA follows: TGTGCCAGCAGCTTAGATTCTCATCGAGGGAACATTCAGTACTTC. Translating it yields CASSLDSHRGNIQYF.

The sample holds a few counts of this clone. This rearrangement joins TRBV30 to TRBJ2-7; D possibly corresponds to TRBD2 (6 bases). The V and J ends lost 5 bases and 7 bases respectively, with 15 bases between them. CDR1 and CDR2 (germline): GTSNPN, SVGIG (reference sequence). This CDR3 has 12 amino acids. The CDR3 nucleotides read TGTGCCTGGGCCGGGACTCCGTGGGAGCAGTACTTC. Translating it yields CAWAGTPWEQYF.

Here the CDR3 reads CASSLSGGRHEQYF. CDR3 in DNA: TGTGCCAGCAGCCTAAGCGGGGGCAGGCACGAGCAGTACTTC. V and J are TRBV11-2 and TRBJ2-5; 8 bases match TRBD2. The DNA matches TRBJ2-7 better at its end, which makes the J call doubtful. The germline V gene encodes CDR1 SGHAT and CDR2 FQNNGV. The CDR3 length is 14 residues.

This rearrangement joins TRBV5-1 to TRBJ1-4, with 7 bases identical to TRBD1. The CDR3 loop spans 15 amino acids. In germline, CDR1 is SGHRS, CDR2 YFSETQ. V dropped 5 bases and J dropped 0; count of bases not matched to a gene: 4. The CDR3, as DNA: TGCGCCAGCAGTCCCCAGGGGGCAACTAATGAAAAACTGTTTTTT. Protein: CASSPQGATNEKLFF.

DNA of the CDR3: TGTGCCAGCAGTGTTGCCGGGGGGAACACCGGGGAGCTGTTTTTT. Protein sequence: CASSVAGGNTGELFF. V usage is TRBV2 and J usage is TRBJ2-2; possible D gene TRBD2, 6 bases. The germline V and J ends were trimmed by 4 bases and 1 base, with 10 bases remaining between them. The CDR3 loop spans 15 amino acids. Germline V gene lookup returns CDR1 SNHLY and CDR2 FYNNEI. Full variable domain (remainder filled in from reference TRBV2 and TRBJ2-2): EPEVTQTPSHQVTQMGQEVILRCVPISNHLYFYWYRQILGQKVEFLVSFYNNEISEKSEIFDDQFSVERPDGSNFTLKIRSTKLEDSAMYFCASSVAGGNTGELFFGEGSRLTVL.

This clone was seen a handful of times. The CDR3 spells CASSLRQETQYF. The CDR3 DNA sequence: TGTGCCAGTAGTCTACGCCAAGAGACCCAGTACTTC. The chain links TRBV19 to TRBJ2-5; D unclear. Deletions cut 5 bases from V and 1 base from J, with 5 bases between. This CDR3 has 12 residues. Germline CDR1 is LNHDA and CDR2 is SQIVND (reference sequence).

By share, this clone counts as medium-sized. The rearrangement uses TRBV7-8 and TRBJ2-2; 8 bases align to TRBD1. The V and J ends lost 6 bases and 1 base, in that order; junction bases with no gene match: 4. CDR3 length: 15 amino acids. Per the germline V gene, CDR1 is SGHVS and CDR2 is FQNEAQ. The CDR3 is CASRAGTGNTGELFF. CDR3 bases: TGTGCCAGCAGAGCCGGGACAGGGAACACCGGGGAGCTGTTTTTT.

J is TRBJ2-3 and V is TRBV4-3, with TRBD2 matching 7 bases. The CDR3 is made up of 13 amino acids. The germline V gene encodes CDR1 LGHNA and CDR2 YSLEER. With 4 bases clipped from V and 3 bases from J, the junction kept 1 base outside the gene matches. CDR3 protein: CASSLAGTDTQYF. In DNA form, the CDR3 reads TGCGCCAGCAGCCTAGCGGGTACAGATACGCAGTATTTT.

This CDR3 reads CASSGGGLAELQETQYF. For the CDR3, the DNA is TGCGCCAGCAGTGGGGGGGGACTAGCGGAGCTCCAAGAGACCCAGTACTTC. The chain has TRBV5-1 and TRBJ2-5; 11 nucleotides align to TRBD2. Germline loops: CDR1 SGHRS, CDR2 YFSETQ. V was pared by 5 bases and J by 1 base, with 10 bases of the junction left unmatched. This CDR3 spans 17 amino acids.

This clone has only a few counts. The genes are TRBV7-2 and TRBJ2-7; 12 positions match TRBD2. Trimming cost V 3 bases and J 6 bases; bases outside gene matches: 15. Germline loops: CDR1 SGHTA, CDR2 FQGNSA. This CDR3 has 18 amino acids. CDR3 DNA: TGTGCCAGCAGCTTGGTGGGACTAGCGGGCTACAGGGGCGGCGAGCAGTACTTC. The encoded protein is CASSLVGLAGYRGGEQYF.

The chain is built from TRBV11-1 and TRBJ2-7; D unclear. The CDR3 is 13 amino acids. From germline, CDR1 is SGHAT and CDR2 FQDESV (reference sequence). The ends were cut back, 5 bases at V and 6 bases at J, with 14 bases in the middle. CDR3 protein: CASSPYESGEQYF. The CDR3 nucleotides are TGTGCCAGCAGCCCCTACGAATCAGGCGAGCAGTACTTC.

This chain's CDR3 is CASRTGTDISYEQYF. Here the CDR3 DNA reads TGCGCCAGCAGAACCGGGACAGACATTTCCTACGAGCAGTACTTC. The chain links TRBV5-1 to TRBJ2-7; 7 nucleotides line up with TRBD1. Germline CDR1 SGHRS, CDR2 YFSETQ. The CDR3 contains 15 residues. The ends lost 5 bases at V and 1 base at J; junction bases unmatched: 9.

J is TRBJ2-3 and V is TRBV7-3, with D perhaps matching TRBD2 (5 bases). Between the trimmed V and J ends, which lost 3 bases and 2 bases, there was a span of 9 bases. CDR1 is SGHTA and CDR2 is FQGTGA in the germline V gene. CDR3 length: 14 amino acids. Written as DNA, the CDR3 is TGTGCCAGCAGCTTTGGACTTATCACAGATACGCAGTATTTT. Protein: CASSFGLITDTQYF.

This rearrangement joins TRBV27 to TRBJ1-4; the D is unclear. With 0 bases removed from V and 4 bases from J, the gap between germline ends came to 9 bases. The germline V gene has CDR1 MNHEY and CDR2 SMNVEV (reference sequence). CDR3 length: 15 amino acids. For the CDR3, the DNA is TGTGCCAGCAGTTTATCTGCGGCCGTTAATGAAAAACTGTTTTTT. This gives the protein CASSLSAAVNEKLFF.

The chain has TRBV12-2 and TRBJ1-1. TRBV12-2 is labeled a pseudogene. This CDR3 contains 14 residues. CDR3 nucleotides: TGTGCAAGTCGCTCGAGTCCTGTATCGGCTGAAGCTTTCTTT. Translating it yields CASRSSPVSAEAFF.

The gene calls are TRBV25-1 and TRBJ1-2; D might be TRBD1 (5 bases). Germline CDR1 MGHDK, CDR2 SYGVNS. The V and J ends lost 4 bases and 4 bases respectively, with 10 bases between them. The CDR3 is made up of 13 amino acids. The DNA for the CDR3 is TGTGCCAGCAGTGGGGGGAGGAGCTATGGCTACACCTTC. Residues: CASSGGRSYGYTF.

Concerning this clone itself: The junction does not match germline at one end; this may be a read error. This chain links TRBV28 with TRBJ1-5; D uncertain. Germline V gene sequence: CDR1 MDHEN, CDR2 SYDVKM. CDR3 length: 12 residues. CDR3 sequence reads: CASSGSYQPQHF. DNA of the CDR3: TGTGCCAGCAGCGGTAGCTATCAGCCCCAGCATTTT.

This clone was counted a few times. The chain uses TRBV6-9 and TRBJ2-7, with D possibly TRBD2 on 6 matching bases. Germline V lookup: CDR1 MNHGY, CDR2 SVAAGI. V was shortened by 7 bases and J by 4 bases, with 11 bases between the two germline ends. The CDR3 consists of 12 residues. The CDR3 DNA reads TGTGCCAGCAAGTATCGGGGGTACGAGCAGTACTTC. Amino acids: CASKYRGYEQYF.

The chain uses TRBV14 and TRBJ2-6; TRBD2 might be the D (6 bases). The germline gives CDR1 SGHDN, CDR2 FVKESK. The V gene lost 4 bases and the J gene lost 3 bases, with 10 bases spanning the gap. The CDR3 covers 15 residues. This CDR3 reads CASSRPGDGANVLTF. The CDR3, as DNA: TGTGCCAGCAGCCGCCCGGGGGATGGGGCCAACGTCCTGACTTTC.

This clone was recorded only once. CDR3 sequence: CASSSRLAGDSYEQYF. The CDR3 DNA reads TGTGCCAGCAGCTCTCGACTAGCGGGAGACTCCTACGAGCAGTACTTC. The chain links TRBV7-9 to TRBJ2-7, with 12 bases aligning to TRBD2. The V gene end was trimmed by 4 bases and the J gene end by 0 bases; junction bases not matched to a gene: 4. This CDR3 comprises 16 residues. Per the germline V gene, CDR1 is SEHNR and CDR2 is FQNEAQ (reference sequence).

The table lists this clone with a few counts. Relative to the germline gene, one junction end is altered; a read error may explain this. The chain has TRBV6-5 and TRBJ2-1, with unresolved D. This CDR3 has 13 residues. CDR1 and CDR2 from the germline V gene are MNHEY and SVGAGI. The CDR3 sequence is CASSYIGGAFQIF. In nucleotides, the CDR3 is TGTGCCAGCAGTTACATTGGCGGTGCGTTTCAGATCTTC.

This chain connects TRBV15 to TRBJ1-1; 8 nucleotides agree with TRBD1. The CDR3 is made up of 16 amino acids. Germline assignment: CDR1 LNHNV and CDR2 YYDKDF (reference sequence). Trimming cost V 4 bases and J 1 base; bases outside gene matches: 8. CDR3 protein: CATSKACGTGNTEAFF. The CDR3 nucleotides are TGTGCCACCAGCAAAGCCTGCGGGACAGGGAACACTGAAGCTTTCTTT.

This chain uses TRBV25-1 with TRBJ1-4, with TRBD1 matching over 8 bases. With 7 bases clipped from V and 7 bases from J, the junction kept 8 bases outside the gene matches. The CDR3 is 14 amino acids. Germline V CDR1 and CDR2: MGHDK, SYGVNS. CDR3 nucleotide sequence: TGTGCCAGCACGCCTGGACAGGGTACTGAAAAACTGTTTTTT. Protein product: CASTPGQGTEKLFF.

This clone showed up just a few times. V usage is TRBV4-3 and J usage is TRBJ2-2; the match to TRBD2 covers 10 bases. There are 19 residues in the CDR3. V shed 1 base, J shed 1 base, and the junction held 9 bases outside the gene matches. Germline CDR1 and CDR2: LGHNA and YSLEER. CDR3 sequence: CASSQAQASGSLNTGELFF. In nucleotides, the CDR3 is TGCGCCAGCAGCCAAGCGCAGGCTAGCGGGAGTTTGAACACCGGGGAGCTGTTTTTT.

The rearrangement links TRBV28 to TRBJ2-7, with a possible D match to TRBD1 (5 bases). Germline loops: CDR1 MDHEN, CDR2 SYDVKM. CDR3 length: 13 residues. Trimming took off 5 bases at V and 3 bases at J, with 11 bases between the two ends. The CDR3, as DNA: TGTGCCAGCAGTAGCCCAGGGAACTACGAGCAGTACTTC. The encoded protein is CASSSPGNYEQYF.

The V call is TRBV6-5, the J call TRBJ1-2; D unresolved. The CDR3 sequence is 14 residues long. Germline CDR1 is MNHEY and CDR2 is SVGAGI. Trimming stripped 5 bases from V and 7 bases from J, with 17 bases between. The CDR3 region has the DNA TGTGCCAGCAGTCGTGGGGAGGGATCGGGTGGCTACACCTTC. Amino acids: CASSRGEGSGGYTF.

The sample holds a few counts of this clone. The DNA of the CDR3 is TGTGCCATCACCTCTACAGGGACCAGCACAGATACGCAGTATTTT. It yields the protein CAITSTGTSTDTQYF. The V gene is TRBV10-3, the J gene TRBJ2-3; weak D call: TRBD1 (6 bases). The length of the CDR3 is 15 residues. The germline V gene has CDR1 ENHRY and CDR2 SYGVKD. Trimming shortened V by 7 bases and J by 0 bases, and 14 bases separated the two germline ends.

In DNA, the CDR3 is TGCAGCGGAGGCGAGCGGGAGGGGGTCGGGGAGCTGTTTTTT. Its translation is CSGGEREGVGELFF. The chain is built from TRBV29-1 and TRBJ2-2, with 10 nucleotides matching TRBD2. V was clipped by 7 bases and J by 7 bases; unmatched bases: 9. The CDR3 covers 14 residues. CDR1 SQVTM and CDR2 ANQGSEA come from the germline V gene.

This chain links TRBV10-3 with TRBJ2-1, with TRBD2 matching over 9 bases. There are 14 residues in the CDR3. Germline V gene data show CDR1 as ENHRY and CDR2 as SYGVKD. The V and J ends lost 8 bases and 5 bases, in that order; junction bases with no gene match: 7. The CDR3 loop is CAIAGLAGNNEQFF. DNA for the CDR3: TGTGCCATCGCTGGCCTAGCGGGGAACAATGAGCAGTTCTTC.

The rearrangement uses TRBV28 and TRBJ2-7, with a possible D match to TRBD1 (6 bases). V lost 5 bases to trimming and J lost 4 bases, with 21 bases between them. Germline V CDR1 and CDR2: MDHEN, SYDVKM. The CDR3 totals 16 residues. CDR3 nucleotides: TGTGCCAGCAGTCACGCCGCGGTCAGGGACAAATACGAGCAGTACTTC. Protein product: CASSHAAVRDKYEQYF.